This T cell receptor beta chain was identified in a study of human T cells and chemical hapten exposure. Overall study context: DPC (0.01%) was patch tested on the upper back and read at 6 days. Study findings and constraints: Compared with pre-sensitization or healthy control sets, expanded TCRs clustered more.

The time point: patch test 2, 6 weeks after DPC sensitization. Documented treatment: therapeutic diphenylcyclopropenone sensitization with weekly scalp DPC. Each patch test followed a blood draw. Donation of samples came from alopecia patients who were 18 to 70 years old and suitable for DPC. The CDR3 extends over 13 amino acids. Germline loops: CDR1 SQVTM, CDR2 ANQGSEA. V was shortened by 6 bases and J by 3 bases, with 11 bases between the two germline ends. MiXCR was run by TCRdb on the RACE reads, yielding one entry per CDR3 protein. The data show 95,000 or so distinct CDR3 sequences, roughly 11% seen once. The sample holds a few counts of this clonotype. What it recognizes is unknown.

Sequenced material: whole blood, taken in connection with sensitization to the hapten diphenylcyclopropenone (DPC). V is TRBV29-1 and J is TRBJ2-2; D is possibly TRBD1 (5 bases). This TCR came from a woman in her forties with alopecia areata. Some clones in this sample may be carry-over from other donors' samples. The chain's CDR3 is CSVGPPYTGELFF. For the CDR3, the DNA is TGCAGCGTGGGGCCACCCTACACCGGGGAGCTGTTTTTT.